This entry lists 26 T cell receptor beta chains sequenced from one sample in a study of immune cell composition in non-small cell lung cancer. Assay: immunoSEQ multiplex PCR; the TCRdb copy retains only in-frame clones and omits some. The sample has nearly 7,000 clones, about three quarters seen once; the top ten hold about 4.3%. Sequenced material: lung tumor tissue. The receptors here all came from a human donor with non-small cell lung cancer.

The chain links TRBV15 to TRBJ1-2; the match to TRBD1 covers 8 bases. Germline CDR1 reads LNHNV; CDR2 reads YYDKDF (reference sequence). The CDR3 consists of 14 residues. Unmatched junction bases numbered 4, after V lost 0 bases and J lost 7 bases. CDR3 in amino acids: CATSRDQGAGGYTF. The CDR3 nucleotides read TGTGCCACCAGCAGAGATCAGGGGGCGGGTGGCTACACCTTC.

This clone occurred a few times. J is TRBJ1-2 and V is TRBV5-1, with 8 bases that match TRBD1. Germline V gene sequence: CDR1 SGHRS, CDR2 YFSETQ. After removal of 4 bases from V and 3 bases from J, the junction contained 5 bases not matched to a gene. The CDR3 consists of 14 residues. CDR3 sequence reads: CASSTDRGYYGYTF. As DNA, the CDR3 is TGCGCCAGCAGCACCGACAGGGGCTACTATGGCTACACCTTC.

The V call is TRBV5-1, the J call TRBJ2-7, with 9 bases identical to TRBD1. CDR1 is SGHRS, CDR2 YFSETQ, per germline. V lost 5 bases to trimming and J lost 3 bases; unmatched junction nucleotides: 12. This CDR3 contains 16 residues. The DNA for the CDR3 is TGCGCCAGCAGAGCCCTACCGGGACAGGGTAGCTACGAGCAGTACTTC. Translated: CASRALPGQGSYEQYF.

The V call is TRBV5-4, the J call TRBJ2-1; a weak D match, TRBD2 (5 bases). This CDR3 has 15 amino acids. Trimming cost V 2 bases and J 6 bases, with 15 bases left between them. Per the germline V gene, CDR1 is SGHNT and CDR2 is YYREEE (reference sequence). Here the CDR3 reads CASSLPNPSFNEQFF. The CDR3 DNA reads TGTGCCAGCAGCTTACCTAATCCTAGCTTCAATGAGCAGTTCTTC.

This clone was seen a handful of times. The chain is built from TRBV27 and TRBJ2-5, with TRBD2 matching 13 bases. CDR1 is MNHEY and CDR2 is SMNVEV in the germline V gene (reference sequence). CDR3 length: 19 residues. Trimming at V came to 5 bases and at J to 0 bases, leaving 12 bases not matched to a gene. The CDR3 is CASSPRSRGLAGNQETQYF. The CDR3 DNA follows: TGTGCCAGCAGTCCCCGTAGCCGGGGACTAGCGGGGAACCAAGAGACCCAGTACTTC.

This sequence joins TRBV30 and TRBJ2-1, with 14 bases identical to TRBD2. The CDR3 extends over 18 amino acids. Trimming at V came to 3 bases and at J to 9 bases, leaving 16 bases not matched to a gene. Germline-derived CDR1 and CDR2 are GTSNPN and SVGIG (reference sequence). The CDR3 reads CAWRDKTSGTSGRFEQFF. For the CDR3, the DNA is TGTGCCTGGAGAGACAAAACATCCGGGACTAGCGGGAGATTTGAGCAGTTCTTC.

The chain links TRBV6-5 to TRBJ1-6; D possibly corresponds to TRBD1 (6 bases). This CDR3 is 16 amino acids long. Trimming left V 0 bases short and J 7 bases short, with 13 bases between. The germline gives CDR1 MNHEY, CDR2 SVGAGI. The CDR3 region is CASSYSDRIRNSPLHF. The DNA of the CDR3 is TGTGCCAGCAGTTACTCTGACAGGATCCGAAATTCACCCCTCCACTTT.

This rearrangement joins TRBV18 to TRBJ2-1; no clear D gene. There are 12 residues in the CDR3. Trimming removed 3 bases from V and 9 bases from J, with 9 bases in between. CDR1 is KGHSH and CDR2 is LQKENI in the germline V gene. DNA of the CDR3: TGTGCCAGCTCACCCCAGCGCGGTGAGCAGTTCTTC. As protein: CASSPQRGEQFF.

This chain uses TRBV7-2 with TRBJ2-1, with no clear D. CDR1 is SGHTA, CDR2 FQGNSA, per germline. The CDR3 consists of 13 residues. V lost 3 bases and J lost 6, with 9 bases in between. CDR3 amino acids: CASSFGEANEQFF. The CDR3 region has the DNA TGTGCCAGCAGCTTTGGTGAGGCCAATGAGCAGTTCTTC.

The chain combines TRBV2 with TRBJ1-1; D uncertain. CDR1 is SNHLY and CDR2 is FYNNEI in the germline V gene. The CDR3 is 15 amino acids. Trimming pared 3 bases from V and 0 bases from J, leaving 11 bases between. CDR3 coding DNA: TGTGCCAGCAGTGAGTACGGTGTATTGAACACTGAAGCTTTCTTT. Its protein product is CASSEYGVLNTEAFF.

The chain uses TRBV5-1 and TRBJ1-2; D is possibly TRBD1 (6 bases). Germline V gene lookup returns CDR1 SGHRS and CDR2 YFSETQ. This CDR3 comprises 18 residues. V lost 4 bases to trimming and J lost 2 bases, with 24 bases between them. CDR3: CASSPRVPGEKGNYGYTF. The CDR3 bases are TGCGCCAGCAGCCCCCGGGTCCCAGGGGAAAAGGGCAACTATGGCTACACCTTC. The full variable domain, with the rest looked up from reference TRBV5-1 and TRBJ1-2, is KAGVTQTPRYLIKTRGQQVTLSCSPISGHRSVSWYQQTPGQGLQFLFEYFSETQRNKGNFPGRFSGRQFSNSRSEMNVSTLELGDSALYLCASSPRVPGEKGNYGYTFGSGTRLTVV.

The V and J genes are TRBV13 and TRBJ2-2; the match to TRBD2 covers 7 bases. The CDR3 is made up of 18 amino acids. With V trimmed by 4 bases and J by 8 bases, 19 bases remained unmatched. CDR1 PRHDT and CDR2 FYEKMQ come from the germline V gene (reference sequence). The CDR3 region is CASSSEGAGELPAGELFF. Written as DNA, the CDR3 is TGTGCCAGCAGCTCCGAAGGGGCGGGGGAGCTTCCCGCGGGGGAGCTGTTTTTT.

CDR3 in DNA: TGTGCCAGCAGCCGGGACAGCAACACCGGGGAGCTGTTTTTT. Protein: CASSRDSNTGELFF. V is TRBV7-9 and J is TRBJ2-2; TRBD1 aligns across 7 bases. With 5 bases clipped from V and 2 bases from J, the junction kept 2 bases outside the gene matches. This CDR3 region has 14 residues. Germline V gives CDR1 SEHNR, CDR2 FQNEAQ (reference sequence).

CDR3 coding DNA: TGTGCCAGCAGCAGAACCACCGGGACTAGCGTCGGGGAGCTGTTTTTT. It specifies CASSRTTGTSVGELFF. The rearrangement uses TRBV11-2 and TRBJ2-2; TRBD2 matches at 10 bases. Germline-derived CDR1 and CDR2 are SGHAT and FQNNGV. CDR3 length: 16 amino acids. Trimming removed 5 bases from V and 7 bases from J; junction bases left unmatched: 10.

The V and J genes are TRBV12-5 and TRBJ1-2; D remains ambiguous. CDR1 and CDR2 (germline): LGHNT, FRNRAP. CDR3 length: 12 residues. V lost 4 bases to trimming and J lost 4 bases, with 7 bases between them. This chain's CDR3 is CASGSPSYGYTF. The CDR3 DNA reads TGTGCTAGTGGTTCACCCAGCTATGGCTACACCTTC.

CDR3 coding DNA: TGTGCCAGCAGTCCAAAAGCTGTTCCAAATTCACCCCTCCACTTT. Its protein is CASSPKAVPNSPLHF. The chain is built from TRBV6-6 and TRBJ1-6, with D uncertain. This CDR3 spans 15 amino acids. CDR1 MNHNY and CDR2 SVGAGI come from the germline V gene (reference sequence). The V end lost 5 bases, the J end lost 7 bases, and 15 bases lay between the germline ends.

The CDR3 loop reads CASSLGTLNYGYTF. The CDR3 coding sequence is TGCGCCAGCAGCTTGGGGACATTAAACTATGGCTACACCTTC. The chain has TRBV5-1 and TRBJ1-2; D may be TRBD1 (5 bases). The CDR3 is made up of 14 amino acids. The germline V gene encodes CDR1 SGHRS and CDR2 YFSETQ. Trimming stripped 0 bases from V and 2 bases from J, with 8 bases between. Combining the CDR3 with reference TRBV5-1 and TRBJ1-2 gives the whole variable domain KAGVTQTPRYLIKTRGQQVTLSCSPISGHRSVSWYQQTPGQGLQFLFEYFSETQRNKGNFPGRFSGRQFSNSRSEMNVSTLELGDSALYLCASSLGTLNYGYTFGSGTRLTVV.

V is TRBV13 and J is TRBJ2-2, with D perhaps matching TRBD1 (5 bases). CDR1 is PRHDT and CDR2 is FYEKMQ in the germline V gene (reference sequence). The V and J ends lost 5 bases and 7 bases respectively, with 20 bases between them. This CDR3 contains 16 residues. CDR3 nucleotides: TGTGCCAGCAGCCTCACTTTTCGTGGGGCAGACGGGGAGCTGTTTTTT. It codes for CASSLTFRGADGELFF.

The chain carries TRBV1 and TRBJ2-1; the table's D call TRBD2 went unverified against the DNA. TRBV1 constitutes a pseudogene. The CDR3 loop spans 16 amino acids. The CDR3 region has the DNA TGCACCAGCAGTCAACCGAGACTAGCGGATTACAATGAGCAGTTCTTC. Translation gives CTSSQPRLADYNEQFF.

V and J are TRBV9 and TRBJ2-5; D is perhaps TRBD2 (6 bases). V lost 1 base and J lost 5, with 9 bases in between. The CDR3 has 13 residues. Per germline, CDR1 SGDLS and CDR2 YYNGEE. CDR3 DNA: TGTGCCAGCAGCGTAAGCCGGGGGGAGACCCAGTACTTC. Its translation: CASSVSRGETQYF.

The V and J genes are TRBV9 and TRBJ2-7, with a tentative D call TRBD2 (6 bases). CDR1 SGDLS and CDR2 YYNGEE come from the germline V gene. Trimming took off 0 bases at V and 0 bases at J, with 10 bases between the two ends. The CDR3 length is 15 residues. CDR3: CASSVGTGVSYEQYF. CDR3 DNA: TGTGCCAGCAGCGTAGGAACGGGAGTCTCCTACGAGCAGTACTTC. The full variable domain, with the rest looked up from reference TRBV9 and TRBJ2-7, is DSGVTQTPKHLITATGQRVTLRCSPRSGDLSVYWYQQSLDQGLQFLIQYYNGEERAKGNILERFSAQQFPDLHSELNLSSLELGDSALYFCASSVGTGVSYEQYFGPGTRLTVT.

The J gene is TRBJ2-2, the V gene TRBV6-1, with TRBD2 as a possible D gene (6 bases). This CDR3 has 14 residues. CDR1 is MNHNS, CDR2 SASEGT, per germline. Trimming removed 7 bases from V and 3 bases from J, with 12 bases in between. CDR3 residues: CASMVAAYTGELFF. Written as DNA, the CDR3 is TGTGCCAGCATGGTAGCGGCGTACACCGGGGAGCTGTTTTTT.

This clone was detected only once. The chain recombines TRBV7-9 with TRBJ1-5; D call uncertain. CDR1 SEHNR and CDR2 FQNEAQ come from the germline V gene (reference sequence). The CDR3 has 12 amino acids. Trimming took 4 bases from V and 6 from J, leaving 7 bases between them. The CDR3 loop reads CASSSYFQPQHF. The CDR3 DNA reads TGTGCCAGCAGCTCCTACTTTCAGCCCCAGCATTTT.

The rearrangement uses TRBV11-2 and TRBJ2-7; a possible D gene is TRBD1 (6 bases). Deletions cut 5 bases from V and 7 bases from J, with 15 bases between. This CDR3 has 13 amino acids. Germline V lookup: CDR1 SGHAT, CDR2 FQNNGV. CDR3 loop: CASSQTGLGEQYF. The CDR3 region has the DNA TGTGCCAGCAGCCAGACAGGTCTCGGTGAGCAGTACTTC.

This clone was seen once. This sequence joins TRBV7-6 and TRBJ2-3; D is possibly TRBD2 (6 bases). The CDR3 contains 14 residues. Trimming removed 7 bases from V and 2 bases from J, with 13 bases in between. From germline, CDR1 is SGHVS and CDR2 FNYEAQ. CDR3 nucleotides: TGTGCCAGCACCACGGGACTGTACACAGATACGCAGTATTTT. Encoded protein: CASTTGLYTDTQYF.

The J gene is TRBJ2-7, the V gene TRBV10-1; 11 nucleotides line up with TRBD1. After removal of 3 bases from V and 5 bases from J, the junction contained 6 bases not matched to a gene. This CDR3 is built from 15 residues. Germline lookup yields CDR1 WNHNN and CDR2 SYGVQD (reference sequence). This CDR3 is CASSDPGQGVNEQYF. As DNA, the CDR3 is TGCGCCAGCAGTGACCCGGGACAGGGGGTAAACGAGCAGTACTTC.